This T cell receptor beta chain was captured in a study of control samples from healthy donors and cancer patients. CDR1 is LGHDT, CDR2 YNNKEL, per germline (reference sequence). The CDR3 length is 15 residues. Trimming left V 0 bases short and J 5 bases short, with 13 bases between. Clones were read by immunoSEQ multiplex PCR, and TCRdb kept only the in-frame ones, dropping some. The sample lists some 120,000 clones, approximately 89% occurring once. Material: blood. The clonotype was recovered from a man aged 18 to 29 in good health. The chain joins TRBV3-1 (or the pseudogene TRBV3-2) to TRBJ1-2; a possible D gene is TRBD1 (5 bases). This CDR3 reads CASSQDSSGGYGYTF. CDR3 in DNA: TGTGCCAGCAGCCAAGACAGCAGTGGGGGATATGGCTACACCTTC.